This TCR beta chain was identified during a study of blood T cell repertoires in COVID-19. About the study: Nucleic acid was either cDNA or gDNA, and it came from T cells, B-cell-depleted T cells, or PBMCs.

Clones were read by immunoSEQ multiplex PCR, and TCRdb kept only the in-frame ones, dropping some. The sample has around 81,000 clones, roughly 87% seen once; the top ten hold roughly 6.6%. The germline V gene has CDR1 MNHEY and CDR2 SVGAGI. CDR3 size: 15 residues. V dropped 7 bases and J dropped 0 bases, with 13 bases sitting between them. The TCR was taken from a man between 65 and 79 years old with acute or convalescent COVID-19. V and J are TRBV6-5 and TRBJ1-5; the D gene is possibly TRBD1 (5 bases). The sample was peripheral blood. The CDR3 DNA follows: TGTGCCAGCATTAGGGGTTCGGGTAGCAATCAGCCCCAGCATTTT. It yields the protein CASIRGSGSNQPQHF.